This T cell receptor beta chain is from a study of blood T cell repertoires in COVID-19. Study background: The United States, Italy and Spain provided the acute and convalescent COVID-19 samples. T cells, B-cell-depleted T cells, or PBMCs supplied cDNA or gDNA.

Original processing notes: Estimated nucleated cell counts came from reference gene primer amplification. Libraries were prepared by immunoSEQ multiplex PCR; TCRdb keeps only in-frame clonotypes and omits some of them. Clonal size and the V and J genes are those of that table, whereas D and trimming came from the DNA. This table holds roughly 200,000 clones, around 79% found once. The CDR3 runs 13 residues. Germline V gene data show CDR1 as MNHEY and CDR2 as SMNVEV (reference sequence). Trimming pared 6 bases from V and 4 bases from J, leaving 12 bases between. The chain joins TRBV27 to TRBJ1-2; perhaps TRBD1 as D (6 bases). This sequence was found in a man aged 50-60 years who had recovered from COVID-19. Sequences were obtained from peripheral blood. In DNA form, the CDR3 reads TGTGCCAGCAGCCTAGGGGGTTCCTATGGCTACACCTTC. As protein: CASSLGGSYGYTF.